The clone carrying this T cell receptor beta chain was counted a few times. This sample is part of a study of CD8 T cells in ankylosing spondylitis. TCRdb redid the calling of the 5' RACE reads with MiXCR, one entry per CDR3 protein. The sample contains around 23,000 distinct CDR3 sequences, 17% of which appear only once. Sequencing used blood. This TCR derives from a male donor with ankylosing spondylitis or in good health (not recorded which).

The CDR3 bases are TGTGCCAGCAGGGCCGGGACTTCTAAATGGGACATTCAGTACTTC. This sequence encodes CASRAGTSKWDIQYF. The chain recombines TRBV28 with TRBJ2-4, with TRBD2 as a possible D gene (6 bases). V lost 6 bases, J lost 8 bases, and 20 bases lay in between. Germline V CDR1 and CDR2: MDHEN, SYDVKM. The CDR3 spans 15 residues.